This entry describes one T cell receptor (beta chain). Its antigen is unknown. No qualities accompany the bases; no much larger clone lies one base away. In total, 500 to 700 healthy bone marrow donors made up the cohort. Cohort members were all nominally healthy when sampled, although unrecorded immune exposures were likely present. The donor was CMV seronegative and belonged to the group of over 350 seronegative cohort members. Every donor gave a peripheral blood sample, and the peripheral blood mononuclear cells from that sample were used for TCR beta sequencing. The Qiagen DNeasy Blood Extraction Kit was used to extract genomic DNA from the blood cell samples. The sample is drawn from a study of cytomegalovirus exposure and HLA in healthy donors listed by TCRdb under 2017. Describing the broader study: An earlier analysis of several hundred of the donors reported 250 to 300 Gb of sequence data and 117 million unique TCR beta sequences from about 200 million T cells. Of the roughly 430 genotyped donors, approximately 80% fell in the genetic ancestry cluster associated with self-reported Caucasian donors. Typing coverage differed by locus: A, B, C, DRB1 and DQB1 were typed in about 620-630 donors, DQA1 in 522, DPA1 in over 600, and DPB1 in just under 490. Every discovery cohort repertoire had been produced on one sequencing platform. An earlier analysis of 587 of the donors used high-throughput TCR beta sequencing to judge whether each TCR beta V gene segment behaved as functional or pseudogenic. A separate validation cohort of roughly 120 different subjects was used in addition to the approximately 700-subject first cohort. HLA typing included class I and class II loci at four-digit resolution. The T cell repertoires of roughly 660 subjects were profiled by immunosequencing and related to cytomegalovirus serostatus. A later genetic analysis used genome-wide SNP genotypes for about three fifths of the roughly 700 donors, treating that subset as a discovery cohort. Roughly 5 DR-DQ haplotypes were treated as single units for association and clustering because of strong linkage in the cohort. The study aimed to test whether cataloging public T cell receptors could reveal signatures of past pathogen exposure. Donor age, sex, ethnicity and CMV serostatus were collected together with the repertoire data. On average, roughly 200,000 unique TCR beta nucleotide sequences were sequenced per donor among 398 genotyped donors of the cohort, with 15% to 20% of those sequences being non-productive. To predict cytomegalovirus infection status, the study brought together high-throughput TCR immunosequencing, statistical association of individual TCRs with disease status, and machine learning. In a later analysis, previously published TCR beta repertoires from 600 to 850 donors were re-analyzed and high-resolution HLA genotyping was added so that TCR occurrence patterns could be studied. The later analysis used no new phenotypic data to find candidate immune exposures, relying instead on TCR beta sequences and their occurrence across donors. Approximately 300 gigabases of sequencing data and around 87 million unique TCR sequences were included in an early release covering about 600 HLA-typed donors. Overall results and qualifications from the work: Most TCR sequences were observed very rarely across donors, whereas some public TCRs were present in many individuals. A cluster of highly shared sequence variants was judged likely to be a technical artifact of the sequencing pipeline. Assigning TCR associations to individual alleles was difficult when HLA alleles, especially DR and DQ, strongly co-occurred. Because some donors lacked HLA typing at each locus, the association tests relied only on the typed subset. A later genetic analysis associated a missense DCLRE1C variant with V-gene and J-gene trimming of TCR beta chains, and an independent cohort replicated the association. A later analysis associated 15,000 to 20,000 TCR beta sequences with specific HLA alleles at a false discovery rate of 0.05. Immune exposure information for the cohort was limited to CMV serostatus. A further reported finding was that TCR beta sequences accurately predicted the HLA-A and HLA-B alleles for most subjects in the first cohort. Correlated functional status among segregating V segments might reflect linkage disequilibrium, but an unknown experimental factor could not be ruled out. The classifier was reported to diagnose cytomegalovirus status with high specificity and sensitivity in both the original cohort and the validation cohort. The cohort was sequenced for TCR beta chains only, and without alpha or paired-chain data the features that could be detected were limited. In an earlier analysis of a few hundred of the donors, most TCR beta V segments were observed in productive rearrangements about 90% or about 30% of the time, broadly matching IMGT annotations. The study gave a list of around 170 TCR beta chains associated with cytomegalovirus. Roughly 17 rarely observed V segments, including chromosome 9 orphons, were excluded from the earlier analysis of some 590 of the donors because counts were too low. In a later analysis, most CMV-associated TCR beta chains were found to appear HLA-restricted, with HLA associations seemingly driven largely by CMV exposure. Sequencing depth was assumed to be roughly uniform across donors in the presence/absence analyses, though that assumption may not hold. In a later analysis, HLA-associated TCR beta chains were found to be more clonally expanded and to have lower generation probabilities than equally common non-associated chains. According to a later analysis, parvovirus B19, influenza, CMV and Epstein-Barr virus appeared linked to several top co-occurrence clusters. Compared with the approximately 710-donor mean, donors in an Asian-associated ancestry cluster had fewer N-insertions in productive TCRs, according to a later genetic analysis. The authors suggested that the approach could potentially be extended to other disease states and immunological phenotypes. According to a later analysis, TCR association rates differed among HLA loci, with DRB1 alleles showing the most associated TCRs and HLA-C alleles showing the fewest. A few of the identified cytomegalovirus-associated TCR beta chains were confirmed in vitro to be specific for cytomegalovirus antigens.

Library construction relied on the immunoSEQ multiplex PCR assay. For the multiplex PCR, a mixture combining 60 forward primers for TCR Vbeta segments and 13 reverse primers for TCR Jbeta segments was used. The CDR3 region of rearranged TCR beta genes was amplified from genomic DNA with a multiplex PCR assay. The amplified TCR beta libraries were sequenced on the Illumina HiSeq System as 87-base-pair reads. Regarding the original processing steps: In a later analysis, 80 million or so unique TCR beta chains were counted across the roughly 670 repertoires, and approximately 11 million of these chains were shared by at least two donors. A nearest-neighbor algorithm error-corrected the raw reads and collapsed the reads into unique sequences, merging closely related sequences to remove PCR and sequencing errors. To assign V, D and J gene segments, CDR3 sequences were aligned to IMGT reference sequences. Each retained sequence needed at least a six-nucleotide match to both a V gene segment and a J gene segment. Rearrangements were classified as productive when the CDR3 lacked stop codons and remained in frame with V and J, and all other rearrangements were classified as non-productive. Following IMGT convention, CDR3 was defined as the stretch from the second conserved V-encoded cysteine up to the conserved J-encoded phenylalanine. The earlier analysis of more than 450 of the donors excluded sequences that lacked an unambiguous match to a single V gene segment. An earlier analysis of several hundred of the donors called V segments functional above 56.7% productive rearrangements and segregating when the between-donor standard deviation exceeded 5%. To diagnose cytomegalovirus status from the catalog of TCR beta chain sequences, a statistical classification framework was built. In a later analysis, V and J genes were assigned by comparing TCR nucleotide sequences against IMGT/GENE-DB human TR gene sequences. In a later analysis, CDR3 sequences and most-parsimonious VDJ recombination scenarios were assigned using the TCRdist pipeline. In a later analysis, each TCR beta chain was defined by its CDR3 amino acid sequence together with its V-gene family, and reads without a unique V-gene family were excluded. As a way to deal with suspected cross-contamination and a sequencing artifact, a later analysis dropped 450 to 600 nucleotide sequences that were highly shared and had low generation probability. A later analysis calculated a clonal expansion index for each public chain from normalized within-repertoire ranks of inferred template counts. In a later analysis, generation probabilities were computed using a VDJ recombination model fitted to out-of-frame rearrangements, and the results were checked against IGoR. In a later analysis, hypergeometric tests were used to score TCR-TCR, TCR-HLA and TCR-CMV co-occurrence, with a repertoire-size bias correction applied to TCR pairs. To estimate false discovery rates, a later analysis permuted the HLA or CMV assignments 20 times. In a later analysis, co-occurring TCRs were grouped using DBSCAN, with TCRdist sequence similarity added in when clustering inside HLA-allele-positive subsets. Repertoires with fewer than 30,000 or more than 120,000 public chains, plus five repertoires with anomalous nucleotide sharing, were excluded from co-occurrence clustering. TCRdb holds this immuneACCESS table with in-frame rearrangements only. Some clones are missing; in checked studies, unresolved V genes explain under half, and the rest has no known cause. The D gene and trimming were derived from the DNA, and the V and J assignments and clone size from that table. This sample has about 140,000 clones in its table, and 65% to 80% of those were observed once. The top ten hold about 1.5% of the sample.

Material: PBMCs. The receptor comes from a woman in her twenties or thirties in good health and CMV-seronegative.

The encoded CDR3 is CASSPQKTSGGTGELFF. The DNA sequence follows: TGTGCCAGCAGTCCACAGAAAACTAGCGGGGGGACCGGGGAGCTGTTTTTT. The chain uses TRBV27 and TRBJ2-2; TRBD2 lines up with 12 middle nucleotides. V is pruned by 5 bases and J by 5 bases, leaving 9 bases of the junction without a gene match. CDR1 and CDR2, looked up from the germline V gene (reference sequence), are MNHEY and SMNVEV. From its cysteine to its phenylalanine, the CDR3 spans 17 amino acids. Only the CDR3 DNA is retained, 51 bases long and in frame from the first base.